A single sample gave rise to the 14 T cell receptor beta chains below, sequenced in a study of blood T cell repertoires in COVID-19 (dated by TCRdb to 2018 to 2020). Libraries came from the immunoSEQ multiplex PCR assay. As stored in TCRdb, this immuneACCESS dataset retains in-frame rearrangements with V and J assigned. A fraction of the clones does not appear; measured against another copy, unresolved V genes explain less than half of the discrepancy, and the remainder lacks a known reason. The sample table records under 300,000 clones; approximately 78% of these occur just once. The ten largest clones represent around 12% of the sample. The sequenced sample was peripheral blood. The receptors derive from a woman aged 55-75 years with active or convalescent COVID-19.

The V gene is TRBV2, the J gene TRBJ2-7; D is unclear. Germline-derived CDR1 and CDR2 are SNHLY and FYNNEI. This CDR3 spans 12 amino acids. The ends were cut back, 6 bases at V and 4 bases at J, with 10 bases in the middle. The CDR3 region is CASSYPGYEQYF. CDR3 bases: TGTGCCAGCAGCTATCCGGGTTACGAGCAGTACTTC. The full variable domain, rest sourced from reference TRBV2 and TRBJ2-7, is EPEVTQTPSHQVTQMGQEVILRCVPISNHLYFYWYRQILGQKVEFLVSFYNNEISEKSEIFDDQFSVERPDGSNFTLKIRSTKLEDSAMYFCASSYPGYEQYFGPGTRLTVT.

The genes are TRBV30 and TRBJ1-1, with 7 bases identical to TRBD1. V lost 3 bases to trimming and J lost 12 bases; unmatched junction nucleotides: 7. Germline CDR1 is GTSNPN and CDR2 is SVGIG (reference sequence). The CDR3 covers 11 residues. The CDR3 nucleotides read TGTGCCTGGAGCCTGGACAGGAAAACTTTCTTT. Protein product: CAWSLDRKTFF.

The V and J genes are TRBV5-1 and TRBJ1-6; 11 nucleotides agree with TRBD1. Germline V gives CDR1 SGHRS, CDR2 YFSETQ. This CDR3 spans 17 amino acids. V lost 0 bases to trimming and J lost 7 bases; unmatched junction nucleotides: 6. CDR3 region: CASSLAPGQGVNSPLHF. The CDR3 nucleotides read TGCGCCAGCAGCTTGGCCCCGGGACAGGGGGTGAATTCACCCCTCCACTTT.

The chain joins TRBV19 to TRBJ1-6; 7 nucleotides align to TRBD1. The CDR3 covers 17 residues. CDR1 is LNHDA, CDR2 SQIVND, per germline (reference sequence). Trimming cost V 6 bases and J 10 bases; bases outside gene matches: 18. The CDR3 DNA reads as TGTGCCAGTAGCCTACCTGCTACCGGGACAGCCCAATCACCCCTCCACTTT. This sequence encodes CASSLPATGTAQSPLHF.

The chain employs TRBV21-1 and TRBJ1-5; the D segment call TRBD1 is taken from the table without a DNA check. TRBV21-1 is an annotated pseudogene. The CDR3 is 15 residues long. The CDR3 region has the DNA TGTGCCAGCAGCGATATCGGGACAGCTTATCAGCCCCAGCATTTT. This translates into CASSDIGTAYQPQHF.

This clone has just a few counts. The J gene is TRBJ2-1, the V gene TRBV6-5; a weak D match, TRBD2 (6 bases). The CDR3 has 13 amino acids. Trimming took 6 bases from V and 4 from J, leaving 10 bases between them. The germline V gene encodes CDR1 MNHEY and CDR2 SVGAGI. The CDR3 region is CASRGAGYNEQFF. The DNA of the CDR3 is TGTGCCAGCAGAGGGGCGGGATACAATGAGCAGTTCTTC.

This rearrangement joins TRBV4-1 to TRBJ1-2, with D hard to call. V lost 0 bases, J lost 0 bases, and 14 bases lay in between. This CDR3 is built from 17 residues. Per the germline V gene, CDR1 is MGHRA and CDR2 is YSYEKL. CDR3 bases: TGCGCCAGCAGCCAAGAGGGCTTATTTACCCCTAACTATGGCTACACCTTC. Its translation is CASSQEGLFTPNYGYTF.

The chain is built from TRBV2 and TRBJ1-1, with 9 bases aligning to TRBD1. This CDR3 region has 13 residues. V gave up 8 bases and J gave up 5 bases; unmatched junction bases: 6. Germline V gene lookup returns CDR1 SNHLY and CDR2 FYNNEI. The CDR3 loop reads CASVDRGWTEAFF. The CDR3 DNA follows: TGTGCCAGCGTGGACAGGGGATGGACTGAAGCTTTCTTT.

This clone occurred once. The rearrangement joins TRBV5-6 to TRBJ1-1; no definite D call. Germline loops: CDR1 SGHDT, CDR2 YYEEEE. Trimming took off 5 bases at V and 0 bases at J, with 14 bases between the two ends. This CDR3 contains 15 residues. DNA for the CDR3: TGTGCCAGCAGGCCGTACACGTACATGAACACTGAAGCTTTCTTT. This encodes CASRPYTYMNTEAFF.

In this sample, this clone turned up once. Other nucleotide sequences in the sample specify the same CDR3. The chain joins TRBV6-5 to TRBJ1-1; possibly TRBD1 for D (5 bases). Germline-derived CDR1 and CDR2 are MNHEY and SVGAGI. The length of the CDR3 is 15 residues. The V end was cut by 0 bases, the J end by 0 bases, with 8 bases between. As DNA, the CDR3 is TGTGCCAGCAGTTACTCCAGGGTCATGAACACTGAAGCTTTCTTT. It yields the protein CASSYSRVMNTEAFF.

The CDR3 loop is CSASQGREVGGYTF. CDR3 sequence (DNA): TGCAGTGCTAGTCAAGGCAGGGAGGTTGGTGGCTACACCTTC. The chain joins TRBV20-1 to TRBJ1-2, with D tentatively TRBD1 (5 bases). V was pared by 3 bases and J by 7 bases, with 18 bases between. Germline CDR1 DFQATT, CDR2 SNEGSKA (reference sequence). This CDR3 region has 14 residues.

The CDR3 spells CASRASYNSPLHF. CDR3 in DNA: TGTGCCAGCAGGGCCTCCTATAATTCACCCCTCCACTTT. The V and J genes are TRBV3-1 (or the pseudogene TRBV3-2) and TRBJ1-6; D unresolved. Deletions cut 6 bases from V and 0 bases from J, with 3 bases between. CDR1 is LGHDT and CDR2 is YNNKEL in the germline V gene (reference sequence). This CDR3 comprises 13 residues.

This CDR3 reads CASSKRQGAGNTEAFF. As DNA, the CDR3 is TGTGCCAGCAGCAAACGCCAGGGGGCAGGGAACACTGAAGCTTTCTTT. The rearrangement joins TRBV21-1 to TRBJ1-1; TRBD1 is the table's D call and was not checked against the DNA. TRBV21-1 is shown as a pseudogene. The CDR3 sequence is 16 residues long.

This sequence joins TRBV7-9 and TRBJ2-5, with 8 positions matching TRBD1. The length of the CDR3 is 14 residues. The ends lost 5 bases at V and 1 base at J; junction bases unmatched: 3. CDR1 is SEHNR and CDR2 is FQNEAQ in the germline V gene (reference sequence). Written as DNA, the CDR3 is TGTGCCAGCAGCCCGACAGGGGCCCAAGAGACCCAGTACTTC. This codes for CASSPTGAQETQYF.